These T cell receptor beta chains were read from a single sample in a study of CD8 T cells in ankylosing spondylitis. MiXCR, applied by TCRdb to the 5' RACE reads, yields one record per CDR3 protein. Of 250,000 to 300,000 distinct CDR3 sequences in the sample, 20% were seen once. The sequenced sample was blood, either unsorted or a sorted T cell fraction (not recorded which). The source of these receptors is a male donor with ankylosing spondylitis or in good health (not recorded which). CDR3s include the opening cysteine and the closing phenylalanine or tryptophan. Each record gives: J gene, clone size, V gene, D gene, CDR3 DNA, CDR3 protein. D genes are given only for firm matches. The listing skips clone size in some rows; elsewhere it reads once, few, many or a size class.

TRBJ2-1 | many | TRBV10-3 | TRBD1 | TGTGCCATCAGTGGTCTTTCGGACAGGGTAGACAATGAGCAGTTCTTC | CAISGLSDRVDNEQFF
TRBJ1-4 | - | TRBV15 | - | TGTGCCACCAGCAGCAGGGCTACTAATGAAAAACTGTTTTTT | CATSSRATNEKLFF
TRBJ2-1 | few | TRBV7-6 | - | TGTGCCAGCAGCTTCAGCCTAGCTTCGATGGTAAATGAGCAGTTCTTC | CASSFSLASMVNEQFF
TRBJ2-1 | once | TRBV5-1 | TRBD2 | TGCGCCAGCAGAACAGCGGGGGGGCTGTATGAGCAGTTCTTC | CASRTAGGLYEQFF
TRBJ1-4 | - | TRBV12-3/TRBV12-4 | - | TGTACCAGCAGTTTCGGCCAGGGGTTTCGGGAAAAACTGTTTTTT | CTSSFGQGFREKLFF
TRBJ1-4 | few | TRBV5-8 | TRBD1 | TGTGCCAGCAGCTTGGGGGACAGACGAACTAATGAAAAACTGTTTTTT | CASSLGDRRTNEKLFF
TRBJ1-3 | - | TRBV28 | TRBD1 | TGTGCCAGCAGTTCCGACAGGGAAGTTTCTGGAAACACCATATATTTT | CASSSDREVSGNTIYF
TRBJ2-1 | - | TRBV20-1 | - | TGCAGTGCTATAGCAGGGGCAGACTACAATGAGCAGTTCTTC | CSAIAGADYNEQFF
TRBJ2-2 | - | TRBV20-1 | - | TGCAGTGCTAGAGGAGACAGGCGGGGAGGCACCGGGGAGCTGTTTTTT | CSARGDRRGGTGELFF
TRBJ2-1 | few | TRBV4-1 | - | TGCGCCAGCAGCCAAGTTGGGGCCCTGGATGAGCAGTTCTTC | CASSQVGALDEQFF
TRBJ2-1 | - | TRBV20-1 | TRBD2 | TGCAGTGCCGTAAAAATGACTAGCGTTTACAATGAGCAGTTCTTC | CSAVKMTSVYNEQFF
TRBJ1-4 | - | TRBV27 | - | TGTGCCAGCAGCGACCACGGGGGAGCCTCTACAGAAAAACTGTTTTTT | CASSDHGGASTEKLFF
TRBJ1-5 | many | TRBV10-3 | - | TGTGCCATCAGTGAGTTAGGGGGGGTAGGGAATCAGCCCCAGCATTTT | CAISELGGVGNQPQHF
TRBJ2-5 | once | TRBV7-9 | - | TGTGCCAGCGAGGGTTTGGAGACCCAGTACTTC | CASEGLETQYF